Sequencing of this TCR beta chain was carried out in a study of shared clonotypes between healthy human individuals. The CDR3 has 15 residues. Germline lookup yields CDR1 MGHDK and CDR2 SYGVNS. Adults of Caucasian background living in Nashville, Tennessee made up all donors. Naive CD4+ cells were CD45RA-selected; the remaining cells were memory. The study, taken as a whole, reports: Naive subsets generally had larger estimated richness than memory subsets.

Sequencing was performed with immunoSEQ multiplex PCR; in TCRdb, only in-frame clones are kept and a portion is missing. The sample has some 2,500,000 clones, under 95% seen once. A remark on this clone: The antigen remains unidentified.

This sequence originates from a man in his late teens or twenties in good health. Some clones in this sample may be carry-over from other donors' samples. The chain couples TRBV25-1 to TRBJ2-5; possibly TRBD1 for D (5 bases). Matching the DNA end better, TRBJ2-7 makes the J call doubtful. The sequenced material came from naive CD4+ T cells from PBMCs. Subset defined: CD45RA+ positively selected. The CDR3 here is CASSDGAGSSYEQYF. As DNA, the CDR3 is TGTGCCAGCAGTGATGGCGCAGGGTCATCCTACGAGCAGTACTTC.